A single sample is the source of the 14 T cell receptor beta chains below, sequenced in a study of T cells in Graves' hyperthyroidism and ophthalmopathy. It was RNA transcripts that yielded the amplified TCR beta CDR3 regions. A first-round RT-PCR of the TCR CDR3 used the HTBI primer set. Via MiXCR, TCRdb re-called the multiplex PCR reads, giving one row per CDR3 protein. The table shows hundreds of thousands of distinct CDR3 sequences, with about half occurring only once. The source material was peripheral blood or thyroid tissue (not recorded which). These receptors all stem from a woman under 30 with Graves' hyperthyroidism.

This chain connects TRBV25-1 to TRBJ1-1; the D gene is possibly TRBD1 (5 bases). The ends were cut back, 5 bases at V and 3 bases at J, with 13 bases in the middle. The CDR3 sequence is 14 residues long. CDR1 and CDR2 (germline): MGHDK, SYGVNS. The CDR3 DNA reads as TGTGCCAGCAGTAGTATGGACATACACACTGAAGCTTTCTTT. Protein: CASSSMDIHTEAFF.

There are many counts of this clonotype. The chain uses TRBV2 and TRBJ2-7, with 9 bases matching TRBD1. This CDR3 contains 14 residues. From germline, CDR1 is SNHLY and CDR2 FYNNEI. V was clipped by 7 bases and J by 1 base; unmatched bases: 5. CDR3 in DNA: TGTGCCAGCACGATGGGACAGGGTTCCTACGAGCAGTACTTC. Translating it yields CASTMGQGSYEQYF.

J is TRBJ1-2 and V is TRBV19; D remains ambiguous. There are 14 residues in the CDR3. Trimming shortened V by 4 bases and J by 2 bases, and 11 bases separated the two germline ends. Germline CDR1 is LNHDA and CDR2 is SQIVND (reference sequence). This CDR3 is CASSRIQSNYGYTF. In DNA, the CDR3 is TGTGCCAGTAGTAGAATACAGTCCAACTATGGCTACACCTTC.

The chain carries TRBV20-1 and TRBJ1-6, with TRBD1 identical over 7 bases. This CDR3 is 13 amino acids long. Germline V lookup: CDR1 DFQATT, CDR2 SNEGSKA (reference sequence). The trim removed 4 bases at V and 5 bases at J, leaving 2 bases unmatched. CDR3 DNA: TGCAGTGCTAAGGGACAGAATAATTCACCCCTCCACTTT. Translation: CSAKGQNNSPLHF.

Turning to this clonotype: Sequence at one end of the junction differs from germline and may be a read error. The chain is built from TRBV24-1 and TRBJ1-2, with D possibly being TRBD1 (5 bases). This CDR3 is built from 13 residues. Germline V CDR1 and CDR2: KGHDR, SFDVKD. The CDR3 bases are TGTGCCATCAGTGAGTCGGGGGAAGTGGGCTACACCTTC. It translates to CAISESGEVGYTF.

Concerning this clonotype itself: A much larger clone lies a single base off, so this may be a read error. J is TRBJ2-5 and V is TRBV7-9; either TRBD1 or TRBD2 may fit D (5 bases each). This CDR3 is 13 amino acids long. Per the germline V gene, CDR1 is SEHNR and CDR2 is FQNEAQ (reference sequence). The V end lost 5 bases, the J end lost 5 bases, and 12 bases lay between the germline ends. The CDR3 nucleotides read TGTGCCAGCAGCCCGTACGGGGCGGAGACCCAGTACTTC. This encodes CASSPYGAETQYF.

This clonotype showed up just once. The chain is built from TRBV2 and TRBJ1-2; D gene unclear. Trimming cost V 0 bases and J 3 bases, with 8 bases left between them. This CDR3 comprises 14 residues. Germline V lookup: CDR1 SNHLY, CDR2 FYNNEI. CDR3 protein: CASSEAGKDYGYTF. CDR3 sequence (DNA): TGTGCCAGCAGTGAAGCAGGGAAGGACTATGGCTACACCTTC.

This clonotype was detected only a few times. This chain connects TRBV9 to TRBJ1-3, with D unclear. Trimming removed 1 base at V and 2 bases at J, with 13 bases between. The CDR3 consists of 16 residues. Germline V gives CDR1 SGDLS, CDR2 YYNGEE. CDR3 sequence (DNA): TGTGCCAGCAGCGTAAGAGCGTCTTCCCCTGGAAACACCATATATTTT. Translation: CASSVRASSPGNTIYF.

This clonotype was picked up a small number of times. The chain is built from TRBV7-9 and TRBJ1-5, with 8 nucleotides matching TRBD1. Germline lookup yields CDR1 SEHNR and CDR2 FQNEAQ (reference sequence). J lost 5 bases, V lost 5 bases, and 5 bases had no gene match. This CDR3 is 14 amino acids long. The DNA of the CDR3 is TGTGCCAGCAGCCGGGACAGGTGGGATCAGCCCCAGCATTTT. Protein: CASSRDRWDQPQHF.

The chain links TRBV11-1 to TRBJ1-2; D remains ambiguous. CDR3 length: 13 residues. Between the trimmed V and J ends, which lost 6 bases and 2 bases, there was a span of 10 bases. Germline CDR1 is SGHAT and CDR2 is FQDESV (reference sequence). CDR3 protein: CASRPRENYGYTF. The CDR3 region has the DNA TGTGCCAGCAGGCCGAGGGAAAACTATGGCTACACCTTC.

The chain joins TRBV7-2 to TRBJ2-7, with 13 bases lining up with TRBD2. V lost 4 bases to trimming and J lost 6 bases; unmatched junction nucleotides: 3. CDR3 length: 14 amino acids. From germline, CDR1 is SGHTA and CDR2 FQGNSA. CDR3 in amino acids: CASSSGLAGFEQYF. In DNA, the CDR3 is TGTGCCAGCAGCTCGGGACTAGCGGGATTCGAGCAGTACTTC. The variable domain in full, with the rest retrieved from reference TRBV7-2 and TRBJ2-7, is GAGVSQSPSNKVTEKGKDVELRCDPISGHTALYWYRQSLGQGLEFLIYFQGNSAPDKSGLPSDRFSAERTGGSVSTLTIQRTQQEDSAVYLCASSSGLAGFEQYFGPGTRLTVT.

In its sample, this clonotype was seen a few times. The V and J genes are TRBV11-1 and TRBJ1-4, with TRBD1 matching 8 bases. CDR3 length equals 15 residues. Germline lookup yields CDR1 SGHAT and CDR2 FQDESV (reference sequence). J was trimmed by 4 bases and V by 5 bases; bases with no gene match: 6. CDR3 coding DNA: TGTGCCAGCAGCGTAAACAGGGGGTTTAATGAAAAACTGTTTTTT. As protein: CASSVNRGFNEKLFF.

This chain connects TRBV9 to TRBJ2-7; no clear D. Germline V gene lookup returns CDR1 SGDLS and CDR2 YYNGEE. This CDR3 is 14 amino acids long. V gave up 0 bases and J gave up 5 bases, with 12 bases separating them. The CDR3 region has the DNA TGTGCCAGCAGCGTAGTGGGCAGGAGAGACGAGCAGTACTTC. Protein sequence: CASSVVGRRDEQYF.

The chain links TRBV24-1 to TRBJ2-1, with unresolved D. CDR1 KGHDR and CDR2 SFDVKD come from the germline V gene. V lost 3 bases and J 0 bases, leaving 8 bases between the germline ends. The CDR3 runs to 15 residues. The CDR3 reads CATSDGSYSYNEQFF. The CDR3 DNA sequence: TGTGCCACCAGTGATGGCAGTTACTCCTACAATGAGCAGTTCTTC.